What follows are 10 T cell receptor beta chains derived from one specimen sequenced in a study of cytomegalovirus exposure and HLA in healthy donors. The PCR contained 60 Vbeta and 13 Jbeta primers. The method was immunoSEQ multiplex PCR; TCRdb's version includes in-frame clones alone and lacks a portion of them. The sample consists of some 120,000 clones, more than 70% of them appearing once. The sample comprised PBMCs. These receptors originate from a woman aged 30 to 39 in good health and CMV-seropositive.

V and J are TRBV18 and TRBJ1-4; the D is unclear. Trimming cost V 2 bases and J 2 bases, with 3 bases left between them. The CDR3 extends over 13 amino acids. The germline V gene encodes CDR1 KGHSH and CDR2 LQKENI. The CDR3, as DNA: TGTGCCAGCTCACCAACTACTAATGAAAAACTGTTTTTT. Translated: CASSPTTNEKLFF.

V usage is TRBV4-2 and J usage is TRBJ2-7; the match to TRBD1 covers 7 bases. With V trimmed by 0 bases and J by 7 bases, 6 bases remained unmatched. The germline V gene encodes CDR1 LGHNA and CDR2 YNFKEQ. The CDR3 extends over 14 amino acids. The DNA of the CDR3 is TGTGCCAGCAGCCAAGAGGGAAGGGGGCTTGAGCAGTACTTC. Translated: CASSQEGRGLEQYF.

This sequence joins TRBV6-1 and TRBJ2-7; D might be TRBD2 (5 bases). The length of the CDR3 is 13 residues. CDR1 is MNHNS and CDR2 is SASEGT in the germline V gene. V was shortened by 6 bases and J by 7 bases, with 16 bases between the two germline ends. The CDR3 region is CASSLTLEREQYF. The CDR3 DNA follows: TGTGCCAGCAGCCTAACTCTGGAGCGGGAGCAGTACTTC.

This rearrangement joins TRBV15 to TRBJ2-3; possibly TRBD1 for D (5 bases). This CDR3 region has 15 residues. V was clipped by 4 bases and J by 6 bases, with 17 bases between them. The V gene's germline CDR1 is LNHNV and CDR2 YYDKDF (reference sequence). In nucleotides, the CDR3 is TGTGCCACCAGCACCAGGGAAAAGGAGACCGATACGCAGTATTTT. It encodes CATSTREKETDTQYF. Full variable domain (outside the CDR3, taken from reference TRBV15 and TRBJ2-3): DAMVIQNPRYQVTQFGKPVTLSCSQTLNHNVMYWYQQKSSQAPKLLFHYYDKDFNNEADTPDNFQSRRPNTSFCFLDIRSPGLGDTAMYLCATSTREKETDTQYFGPGTRLTVL.

The table lists this clone with a count of one. The chain carries TRBV6-6 and TRBJ1-5; D gene unclear. Germline V gene sequence: CDR1 MNHNY, CDR2 SVGAGI (reference sequence). This CDR3 spans 14 amino acids. Trimming stripped 0 bases from V and 7 bases from J, with 10 bases between. CDR3 DNA sequence: TGTGCCAGCAGTTACTCCGAAGGAGGACAGCCCCAGCATTTT. This sequence encodes CASSYSEGGQPQHF.

The chain carries TRBV21-1 and TRBJ2-6; the tabulated D call, TRBD1, remains unverified against the DNA. TRBV21-1 is a pseudogene. CDR3 length equals 18 residues. The CDR3 DNA is TGTGCCAGCACCATAGGGTGGACAGGATGCTCTGGGGCCAACGTCCTGACTTTC. Translated: CASTIGWTGCSGANVLTF.

The chain uses TRBV6-1 and TRBJ2-3; D possibly corresponds to TRBD2 (6 bases). The CDR3 totals 15 residues. V lost 10 bases and J 2 bases, leaving 19 bases between the germline ends. The germline CDR1 and CDR2 sequences are MNHNS and SASEGT. The CDR3 coding sequence is TGTGCCATCTCGGAAGGGACTTCCGTCACAGATACGCAGTATTTT. Translating gives CAISEGTSVTDTQYF.

The rearrangement joins TRBV6-5 to TRBJ1-4, with D uncertain. Germline V gene data show CDR1 as MNHEY and CDR2 as SVGAGI. V lost 0 bases, J lost 0 bases, and 8 bases lay in between. The CDR3 extends over 16 amino acids. The CDR3 DNA sequence: TGTGCCAGCAGTTACTCCCAGTTTCCAACTAATGAAAAACTGTTTTTT. It specifies CASSYSQFPTNEKLFF.

As concerns this clone: Other nucleotide sequences from this sample produce the same CDR3. The V call is TRBV5-1, the J call TRBJ2-7; 7 bases agree with TRBD2. CDR3 size: 14 residues. CDR1 and CDR2 from the germline V gene are SGHRS and YFSETQ. Trimming removed 0 bases from V and 4 bases from J; junction bases left unmatched: 4. This chain's CDR3 is CASSLGGGGYEQYF. CDR3 nucleotide sequence: TGCGCCAGCAGCTTGGGCGGGGGAGGTTACGAGCAGTACTTC.

The chain uses TRBV9 and TRBJ2-7; 7 bases line up with TRBD2. Per the germline V gene, CDR1 is SGDLS and CDR2 is YYNGEE. The ends lost 3 bases at V and 2 bases at J; junction bases unmatched: 2. The CDR3 loop spans 13 amino acids. The CDR3 sequence is CASSGTRTYEQYF. CDR3 in DNA: TGTGCCAGCAGCGGGACTAGAACCTACGAGCAGTACTTC. Drawing the rest from reference TRBV9 and TRBJ2-7, the complete variable domain is DSGVTQTPKHLITATGQRVTLRCSPRSGDLSVYWYQQSLDQGLQFLIQYYNGEERAKGNILERFSAQQFPDLHSELNLSSLELGDSALYFCASSGTRTYEQYFGPGTRLTVT.